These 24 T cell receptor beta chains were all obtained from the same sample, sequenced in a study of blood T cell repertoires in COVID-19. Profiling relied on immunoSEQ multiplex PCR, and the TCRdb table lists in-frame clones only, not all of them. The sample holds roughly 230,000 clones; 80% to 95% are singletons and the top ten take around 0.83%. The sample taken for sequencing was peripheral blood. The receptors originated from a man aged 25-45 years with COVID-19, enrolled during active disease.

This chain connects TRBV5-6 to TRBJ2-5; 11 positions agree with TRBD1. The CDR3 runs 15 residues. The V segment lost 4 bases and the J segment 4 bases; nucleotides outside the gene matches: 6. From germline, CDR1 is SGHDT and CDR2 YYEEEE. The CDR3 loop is CASSPGTGGRETQYF. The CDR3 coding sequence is TGTGCCAGCAGCCCCGGGACAGGGGGGAGAGAGACCCAGTACTTC.

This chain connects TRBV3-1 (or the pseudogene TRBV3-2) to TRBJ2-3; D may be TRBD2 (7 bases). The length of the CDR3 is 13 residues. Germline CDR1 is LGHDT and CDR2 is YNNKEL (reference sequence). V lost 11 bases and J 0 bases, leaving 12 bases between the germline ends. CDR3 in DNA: TGTGCCGCCCGGGGGGCTAGCACAGATACGCAGTATTTT. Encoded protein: CAARGASTDTQYF.

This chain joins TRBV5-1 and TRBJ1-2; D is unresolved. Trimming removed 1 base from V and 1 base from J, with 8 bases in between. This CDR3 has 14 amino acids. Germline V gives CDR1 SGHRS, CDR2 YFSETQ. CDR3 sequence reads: CASSLSTDNYGYTF. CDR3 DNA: TGCGCCAGCAGCTTGAGCACAGATAACTATGGCTACACCTTC.

CDR3 region: CAISGGFNYGYTF. DNA of the CDR3: TGTGCCATCAGTGGCGGTTTTAACTATGGCTACACCTTC. The chain couples TRBV10-3 to TRBJ1-2; D is unclear. Germline V gives CDR1 ENHRY, CDR2 SYGVKD. Trimming shortened V by 4 bases and J by 1 base, and 7 bases separated the two germline ends. This CDR3 region has 13 residues.

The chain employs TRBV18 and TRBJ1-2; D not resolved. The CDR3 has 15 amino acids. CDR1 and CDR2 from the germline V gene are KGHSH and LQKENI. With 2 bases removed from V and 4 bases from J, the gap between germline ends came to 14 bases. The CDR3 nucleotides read TGTGCCAGCTCACCAAATAAGGCTTCGGGCTATGGCTACACCTTC. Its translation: CASSPNKASGYGYTF.

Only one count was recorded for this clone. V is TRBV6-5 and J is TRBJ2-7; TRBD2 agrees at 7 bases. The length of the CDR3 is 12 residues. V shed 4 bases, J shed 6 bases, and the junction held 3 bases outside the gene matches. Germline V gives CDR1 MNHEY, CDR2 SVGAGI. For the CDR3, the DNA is TGTGCCAGCAGTTTTTCGGGGGGCGAGCAGTACTTC. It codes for CASSFSGGEQYF.

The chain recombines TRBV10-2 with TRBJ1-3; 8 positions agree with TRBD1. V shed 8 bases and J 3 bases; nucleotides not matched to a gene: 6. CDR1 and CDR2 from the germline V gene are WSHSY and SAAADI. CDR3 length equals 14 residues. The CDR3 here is CASGQGSGGNTIYF. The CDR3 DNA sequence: TGCGCCAGCGGACAGGGATCGGGTGGAAACACCATATATTTT.

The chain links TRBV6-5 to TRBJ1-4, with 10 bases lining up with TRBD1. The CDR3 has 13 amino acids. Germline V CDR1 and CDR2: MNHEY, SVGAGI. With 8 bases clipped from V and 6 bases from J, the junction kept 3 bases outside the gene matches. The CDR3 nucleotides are TGTGCCAGCGACAGGGGGCCGTATGAAAAACTGTTTTTT. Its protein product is CASDRGPYEKLFF.

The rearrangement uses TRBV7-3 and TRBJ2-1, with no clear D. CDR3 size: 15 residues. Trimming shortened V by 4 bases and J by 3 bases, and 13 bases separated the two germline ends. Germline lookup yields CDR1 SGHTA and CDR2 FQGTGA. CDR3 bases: TGTGCCAGCAGCTCAACCCCACAAAACTACAATGAGCAGTTCTTC. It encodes CASSSTPQNYNEQFF.

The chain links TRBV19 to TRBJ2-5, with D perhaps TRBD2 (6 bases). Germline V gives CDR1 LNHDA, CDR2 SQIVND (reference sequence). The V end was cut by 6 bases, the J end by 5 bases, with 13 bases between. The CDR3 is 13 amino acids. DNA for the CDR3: TGTGCCAGTAGCCCTCGGGGGTGGGAGACCCAGTACTTC. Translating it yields CASSPRGWETQYF.

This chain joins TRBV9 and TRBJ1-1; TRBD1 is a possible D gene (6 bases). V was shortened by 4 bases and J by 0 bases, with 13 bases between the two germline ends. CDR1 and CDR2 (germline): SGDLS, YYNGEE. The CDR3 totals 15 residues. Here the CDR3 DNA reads TGTGCCAGCAGCTCCAGGACAGCCTTGAACACTGAAGCTTTCTTT. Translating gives CASSSRTALNTEAFF.

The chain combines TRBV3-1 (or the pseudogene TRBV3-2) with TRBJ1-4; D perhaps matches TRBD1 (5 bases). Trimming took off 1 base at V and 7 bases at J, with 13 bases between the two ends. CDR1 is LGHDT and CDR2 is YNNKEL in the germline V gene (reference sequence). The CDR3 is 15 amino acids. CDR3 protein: CASSQVGREGEKLFF. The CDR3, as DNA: TGTGCCAGCAGCCAAGTGGGCAGGGAGGGTGAAAAACTGTTTTTT.

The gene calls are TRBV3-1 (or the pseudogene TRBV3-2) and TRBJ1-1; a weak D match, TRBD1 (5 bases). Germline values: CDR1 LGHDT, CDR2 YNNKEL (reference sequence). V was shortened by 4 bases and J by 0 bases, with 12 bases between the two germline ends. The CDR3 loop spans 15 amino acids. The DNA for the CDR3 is TGTGCCAGCAGCCGGGAGGACACCATGAACACTGAAGCTTTCTTT. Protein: CASSREDTMNTEAFF.

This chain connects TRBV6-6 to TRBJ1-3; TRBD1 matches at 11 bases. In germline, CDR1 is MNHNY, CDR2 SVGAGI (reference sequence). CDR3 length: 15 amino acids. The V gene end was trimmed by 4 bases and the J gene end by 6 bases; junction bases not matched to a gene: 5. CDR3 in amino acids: CASSWPGQGENTIYF. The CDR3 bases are TGTGCCAGCAGTTGGCCGGGACAGGGGGAAAACACCATATATTTT.

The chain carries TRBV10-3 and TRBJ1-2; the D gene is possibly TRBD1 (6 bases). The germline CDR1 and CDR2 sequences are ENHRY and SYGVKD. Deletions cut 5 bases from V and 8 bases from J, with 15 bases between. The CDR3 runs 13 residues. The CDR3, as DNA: TGTGCCATCAGTTCCCCAGGGGAGGGAGGCTACACCTTC. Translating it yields CAISSPGEGGYTF.

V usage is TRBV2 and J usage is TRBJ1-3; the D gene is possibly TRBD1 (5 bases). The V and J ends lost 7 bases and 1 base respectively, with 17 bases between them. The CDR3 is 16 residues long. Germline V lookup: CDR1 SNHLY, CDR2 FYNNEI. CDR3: CASTGFSGFSGNTIYF. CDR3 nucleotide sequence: TGTGCCAGCACAGGATTTTCAGGGTTTTCTGGAAACACCATATATTTT.

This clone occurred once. CDR3 loop: CASSLSRTGGYGYTF. The DNA of the CDR3 is TGTGCCAGCAGTTTATCCCGGACAGGGGGCTATGGCTACACCTTC. The gene calls are TRBV27 and TRBJ1-2; TRBD1 matches 10 bases. The ends lost 0 bases at V and 4 bases at J; junction bases unmatched: 2. The CDR3 is 15 residues long. CDR1 is MNHEY and CDR2 is SMNVEV in the germline V gene (reference sequence).

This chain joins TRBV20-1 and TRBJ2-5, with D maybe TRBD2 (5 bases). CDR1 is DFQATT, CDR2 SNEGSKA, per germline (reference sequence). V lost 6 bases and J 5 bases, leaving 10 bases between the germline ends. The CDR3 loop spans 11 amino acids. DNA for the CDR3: TGCAGTGCCCAATCGGGGGAGACCCAGTACTTC. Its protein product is CSAQSGETQYF.

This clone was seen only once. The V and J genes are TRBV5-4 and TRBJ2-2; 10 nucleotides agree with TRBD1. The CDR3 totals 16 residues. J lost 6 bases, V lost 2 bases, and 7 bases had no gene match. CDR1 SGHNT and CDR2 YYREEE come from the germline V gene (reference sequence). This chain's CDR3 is CASSFPTGGGPGELFF. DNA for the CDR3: TGTGCCAGCAGCTTCCCGACAGGGGGCGGGCCCGGGGAGCTGTTTTTT.

CDR3 residues: CASSPNNEKLFF. The CDR3 bases are TGTGCCAGCAGTCCCAATAATGAAAAACTGTTTTTT. The V call is TRBV2, the J call TRBJ1-4, with D unresolved. CDR3 size: 12 residues. The ends were cut back, 5 bases at V and 4 bases at J, with 5 bases in the middle. Per germline, CDR1 SNHLY and CDR2 FYNNEI.

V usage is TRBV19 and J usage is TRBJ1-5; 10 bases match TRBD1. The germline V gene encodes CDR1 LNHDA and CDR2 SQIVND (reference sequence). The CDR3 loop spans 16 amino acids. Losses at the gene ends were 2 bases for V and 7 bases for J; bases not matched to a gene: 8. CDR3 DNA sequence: TGTGCCAGTAGTATATCGGGACAGGGGCTTGGCCAGCCCCAGCATTTT. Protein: CASSISGQGLGQPQHF.

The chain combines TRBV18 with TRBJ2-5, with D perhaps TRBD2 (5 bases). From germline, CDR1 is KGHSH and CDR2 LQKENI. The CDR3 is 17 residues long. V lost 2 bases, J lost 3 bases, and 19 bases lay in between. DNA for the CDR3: TGTGCCAGCTCACCAAGAAGAGGAGTAGTCGGGGAAGAGACCCAGTACTTC. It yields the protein CASSPRRGVVGEETQYF.

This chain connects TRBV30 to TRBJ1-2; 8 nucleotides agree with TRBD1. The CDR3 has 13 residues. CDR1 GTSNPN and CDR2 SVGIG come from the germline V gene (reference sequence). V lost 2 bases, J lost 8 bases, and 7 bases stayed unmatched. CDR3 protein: CAWSPDRVYGYTF. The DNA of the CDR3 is TGTGCCTGGAGTCCGGACAGGGTATACGGCTACACCTTC.

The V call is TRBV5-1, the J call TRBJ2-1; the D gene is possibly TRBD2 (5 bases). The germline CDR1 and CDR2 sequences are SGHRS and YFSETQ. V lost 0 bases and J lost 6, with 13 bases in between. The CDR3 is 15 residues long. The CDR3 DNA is TGCGCCAGCAGCTTGGCCCCGGGGTTAGGCAATGAGCAGTTCTTC. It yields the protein CASSLAPGLGNEQFF.